A selection of T cell receptor beta chains follows, all from one sample in a study of blood T cell repertoires in COVID-19. Only in-frame clones appear in the TCRdb table, and some are missing; sequencing was by immunoSEQ multiplex PCR. The sample holds 130,000 to 150,000 clones, around nine tenths seen once. Sequencing was carried out using peripheral blood. All receptors derive from a man in his forties or fifties with active or convalescent COVID-19. The CDR3 runs from the conserved cysteine through the conserved F or W. D genes are given only for firm matches. For some rows the clone size is stated as once, few or many, or as a class when expanded; others skip it.

>TRBJ2-5|.|TRBV11-3|14|.
CASSPHTGYETQYF
TGTGCCAGCAGCCCACACACAGGGTACGAGACCCAGTACTTC
>TRBJ2-2|.|TRBV19|15|TRBD1
CASSIWDSNTGELFF
TGTGCCAGTAGTATTTGGGACAGTAACACCGGGGAGCTGTTTTTT
>TRBJ1-4|once|TRBV21-1|17|.
CASSKGTELSTNEKLFF
TGTGCCAGCAGCAAAGGGACAGAACTATCAACTAATGAAAAACTGTTTTTT
>TRBJ2-1|.|TRBV18|15|.
CASSPTGQAYNEQFF
TGTGCCAGCTCACCTACGGGACAAGCCTACAATGAGCAGTTCTTC
>TRBJ1-6|.|TRBV27|15|.
CASSLDRLPGSPLHF
TGTGCCAGCAGTCTAGACAGGCTACCGGGGTCACCCCTCCACTTT
>TRBJ1-1|.|TRBV29-1|14|.
CSARMGARNTEAFF
TGCAGCGCAAGGATGGGGGCGAGGAACACTGAAGCTTTCTTT
>TRBJ2-4|.|TRBV6-5|15|TRBD2
CASGPTSGIINIQYF
TGTGCCAGCGGGCCGACTAGCGGGATAATAAACATTCAGTACTTC
>TRBJ1-5|.|TRBV6-1|15|.
CASSERGRGSQPQHF
TGTGCCAGCAGTGAACGGGGCAGGGGTAGTCAGCCCCAGCATTTT
>TRBJ2-5|.|TRBV7-2|15|TRBD2
CASSPGMGGSVTQYF
TGTGCCAGCAGCCCCGGGATGGGGGGGAGCGTGACCCAGTACTTC
>TRBJ2-3|.|TRBV6-1|16|.
CASSVGTSLGTDTQYF
TGTGCCAGCAGTGTTGGGACTTCTCTTGGCACAGATACGCAGTATTTT
>TRBJ2-7|.|TRBV28|12|TRBD1
CASRALPGGLNF
TGTGCCAGCAGAGCCCTGCCAGGGGGCTTAAACTTC
>TRBJ1-4|.|TRBV20-1|14|TRBD1
CSASPGTGTEKLFF
TGCAGTGCTAGTCCCGGGACAGGGACAGAAAAACTGTTTTTT
>TRBJ1-1|.|TRBV20-1|11|.
CSAHRDTEAFF
TGCAGTGCCCACCGAGACACTGAAGCTTTCTTT
>TRBJ2-6|once|TRBV10-3|15|.
CAISDLYSGANVLTF
TGTGCCATCAGTGATCTGTACTCTGGGGCCAACGTCCTGACTTTC
>TRBJ1-1|.|TRBV7-8|16|.
CASSLGSGAVNTEAFF
TGTGCCAGCAGCTTAGGAAGCGGGGCCGTGAACACTGAAGCTTTCTTT
>TRBJ2-2|.|TRBV28|14|TRBD1
CASSSTGVAGELFF
TGTGCCAGCAGTTCGACAGGGGTGGCCGGGGAGCTGTTTTTT
>TRBJ2-3|.|TRBV1|17|.
CTSSPLAPVPHTDTQYF
TGCACCAGCAGCCCCCTAGCGCCGGTCCCACACACAGATACGCAGTATTTT
>TRBJ2-3|.|TRBV7-6|16|.
CASSPLTGTPTDTQYF
TGTGCCAGCAGCCCTCTCACAGGGACCCCCACAGATACGCAGTATTTT
>TRBJ2-1|.|TRBV7-3|15|TRBD1
CASSPGQTRYNEQFF
TGTGCCAGCAGCCCGGGACAGACCCGCTACAATGAGCAGTTCTTC
>TRBJ2-6|.|TRBV10-1|14|.
CASSPGSGANVLTF
TGCGCCAGCAGTCCAGGGTCTGGGGCCAACGTCCTGACTTTC
>TRBJ1-5|.|TRBV2|16|.
CASSEALWRGHQPQHF
TGTGCCAGCAGTGAAGCGCTTTGGCGGGGGCATCAGCCCCAGCATTTT
>TRBJ2-1|.|TRBV5-1|15|TRBD2
CASSLWPSGYNEQFF
TGCGCCAGCAGCTTGTGGCCTAGCGGTTACAATGAGCAGTTCTTC
>TRBJ2-3|.|TRBV10-3|15|TRBD2
CAISASSGSGDTQYF
TGTGCCATCAGTGCATCTAGCGGCAGCGGAGATACGCAGTATTTT
>TRBJ2-7|.|TRBV6-5|14|.
CASSSAGDSYEQYF
TGTGCCAGCAGCTCCGCGGGCGACTCCTACGAGCAGTACTTC
>TRBJ2-2|.|TRBV6-6|15|.
CASSNGTQYTGELFF
TGTGCCAGCAGTAACGGGACTCAATACACCGGGGAGCTGTTTTTT
>TRBJ2-5|once|TRBV12-3/TRBV12-4|12|.
CASSLPGETQYF
TGTGCCAGCAGTCTGCCGGGTGAGACCCAGTACTTC
>TRBJ2-2|.|TRBV4-1|17|TRBD1
CASSQGTGAPNTGELFF
TGCGCCAGCAGCCAAGGGACAGGCGCTCCGAACACCGGGGAGCTGTTTTTT
>TRBJ2-1|.|TRBV3-1/TRBV3-2|17|TRBD2
CASSRGLSGRGGSEQFF
TGTGCCAGCAGTCGGGGACTTAGCGGGAGGGGTGGAAGTGAGCAGTTCTTC
>TRBJ2-7|.|TRBV10-2|12|.
CASSDSGAEQYF
TGCGCCAGCAGTGATTCAGGGGCCGAGCAGTACTTC
>TRBJ1-2|.|TRBV28|12|.
CASATTGVGYTF
TGTGCCAGCGCTACGACGGGGGTTGGCTACACCTTC
>TRBJ1-6|.|TRBV27|14|.
CASSYSGRNSPLHF
TGTGCCAGCAGTTACAGCGGACGGAATTCACCCCTCCACTTT
>TRBJ1-1|.|TRBV7-9|12|.
CASSPGRTEAFF
TGTGCCAGCAGCCCCGGGAGAACAGAAGCTTTCTTT
>TRBJ1-2|.|TRBV12-3/TRBV12-4|13|.
CASSYGTNYGYTF
TGTGCCAGCAGTTACGGGACTAACTATGGCTACACCTTC
>TRBJ2-7|.|TRBV5-4|12|.
CASSLGPEVQYF
TGTGCCAGCAGCTTGGGGCCTGAGGTGCAGTACTTC
>TRBJ2-1|.|TRBV5-1|15|.
CASSGRSPSYNEQFF
TGCGCCAGCAGCGGCCGTAGCCCCTCTTACAATGAGCAGTTCTTC
>TRBJ1-3|.|TRBV7-8|13|.
CASSPGSGNTIYF
TGTGCCAGCAGTCCGGGCTCTGGAAACACCATATATTTT
>TRBJ2-2|.|TRBV5-1|17|.
CASSLFSGGTNTGELFF
TGCGCCAGCAGCTTGTTTTCGGGGGGCACGAACACCGGAGAGCTGTTTTTT
>TRBJ2-3|.|TRBV9|15|TRBD2
CASSLAGGLADTQYF
TGTGCCAGCAGCCTAGCGGGGGGTTTGGCAGATACGCAGTATTTT
>TRBJ1-6|few|TRBV19|13|TRBD1
CASWTGGNSPLHF
TGTGCCAGTTGGACAGGGGGCAATTCACCCCTCCACTTT
>TRBJ2-1|few|TRBV24-1|14|.
CATSAQARGNEQFF
TGTGCCACCAGTGCACAGGCGAGGGGGAATGAGCAGTTCTTC
>TRBJ2-2|.|TRBV2|15|TRBD1
CASSAQGVTTGELFF
TGTGCCAGCAGTGCGCAGGGGGTGACCACCGGGGAGCTGTTTTTT
>TRBJ1-1|.|TRBV27|15|TRBD1
CASGQDRARNTEAFF
TGTGCCAGCGGTCAGGACAGGGCGAGGAACACTGAAGCTTTCTTT
>TRBJ1-2|.|TRBV12-5|14|TRBD1
CASGFAGTGGGYTF
TGTGCTAGTGGTTTTGCCGGGACAGGGGGCGGCTACACCTTC
>TRBJ2-5|.|TRBV7-8|15|TRBD2
CASSLRLAGGETQYF
TGTGCCAGCAGCTTAAGACTAGCGGGAGGAGAGACCCAGTACTTC